Shown below are 21 T cell receptor beta chains from a single sample sequenced in a study of control samples from healthy donors and cancer patients. Profiled with immunoSEQ multiplex PCR; TCRdb holds only in-frame clones, not every one. The table shows about 250,000 clones, with over 75% occurring only once. The sample consisted of PBMCs. The receptors come from a woman aged 55-69 years with lung cancer.

V usage is TRBV7-9 and J usage is TRBJ1-2, with TRBD1 matching over 7 bases. Trimming removed 4 bases from V and 2 bases from J; junction bases left unmatched: 7. The CDR3 is 15 amino acids. Germline V CDR1 and CDR2: SEHNR, FQNEAQ (reference sequence). DNA for the CDR3: TGTGCCAGCAGCTCATTCACAGGGGCCAACTATGGCTACACCTTC. This codes for CASSSFTGANYGYTF.

This CDR3 reads CASSPAVGGTQYF. CDR3 DNA: TGTGCCAGCAGCCCAGCCGTTGGTGGGACCCAGTACTTC. The rearrangement links TRBV9 to TRBJ2-5; D not certain. This CDR3 has 13 residues. CDR1 is SGDLS, CDR2 YYNGEE, per germline. Trimming stripped 4 bases from V and 7 bases from J, with 14 bases between.

This chain uses TRBV7-7 with TRBJ2-5; no clear D. The germline CDR1 and CDR2 sequences are SSHAT and FNYEAQ (reference sequence). CDR3 size: 13 residues. Trimming left V 1 base short and J 3 bases short, with 6 bases between. CDR3 region: CASSLDRKETQYF. CDR3 bases: TGTGCCAGCAGCTTAGATCGGAAAGAGACCCAGTACTTC.

The J gene is TRBJ1-2, the V gene TRBV6-5; 8 bases are shared with TRBD1. The CDR3 is 13 residues long. J lost 8 bases, V lost 6 bases, and 8 bases had no gene match. The germline V gene encodes CDR1 MNHEY and CDR2 SVGAGI. The CDR3 sequence: CASSSGGYLGYTF. The CDR3 nucleotides are TGTGCCAGCAGCTCAGGGGGCTACCTCGGCTACACCTTC.

The chain is built from TRBV5-1 and TRBJ2-5; possibly TRBD1 or TRBD2 for D (5 bases each). The CDR3 length is 13 residues. The germline V gene encodes CDR1 SGHRS and CDR2 YFSETQ. Trimming took off 4 bases at V and 4 bases at J, with 11 bases between the two ends. The CDR3 spells CASSVGGTETQYF. In DNA, the CDR3 is TGCGCCAGCAGCGTTGGTGGGACAGAGACCCAGTACTTC.

The CDR3 nucleotides read TGTGCCACCAGTGAAGTTGGGGGTTCCCTCACAGATACGCAGTATTTT. Amino acid sequence: CATSEVGGSLTDTQYF. The chain links TRBV24-1 to TRBJ2-3; D may correspond to TRBD1 or TRBD2 (5 bases each). This CDR3 contains 16 residues. Germline CDR1 KGHDR, CDR2 SFDVKD. V was trimmed by 4 bases and J by 2 bases, leaving 15 bases between them.

In nucleotides, the CDR3 is TGTGCCAGCAGTTTAAGGGCAGCGGGGGGCACAGATACGCAGTATTTT. It specifies CASSLRAAGGTDTQYF. This rearrangement joins TRBV27 to TRBJ2-3; 8 bases agree with TRBD2. Germline CDR1 reads MNHEY; CDR2 reads SMNVEV (reference sequence). CDR3 length: 16 amino acids. Trimming removed 2 bases from V and 1 base from J; junction bases left unmatched: 5.

The CDR3 DNA reads as TGCGCCAGCAGCCTCGGGGAGGGGGGAGCTTTCTTT. Translated, it gives CASSLGEGGAFF. This chain joins TRBV4-1 and TRBJ1-1, with D maybe TRBD1 (6 bases). The CDR3 runs 12 residues. With 4 bases removed from V and 10 bases from J, the gap between germline ends came to 13 bases. CDR1 is MGHRA, CDR2 YSYEKL, per germline.

The rearrangement joins TRBV4-1 to TRBJ1-2; 8 bases agree with TRBD1. The CDR3 is 15 amino acids. Germline V CDR1 and CDR2: MGHRA, YSYEKL. V lost 1 base and J lost 3; bases outside the gene matches: 4. The CDR3 sequence: CASSQGTGKDYGYTF. CDR3 bases: TGCGCCAGCAGCCAAGGGACAGGGAAAGACTATGGCTACACCTTC.

The gene calls are TRBV7-8 and TRBJ1-3; the D gene is possibly TRBD1 (6 bases). V lost 5 bases, J lost 6 bases, and 20 bases lay in between. Per the germline V gene, CDR1 is SGHVS and CDR2 is FQNEAQ. This CDR3 has 16 residues. Written as DNA, the CDR3 is TGTGCCAGCAGCACCCGACAGGAAAGCTCGTCAAACACCATATATTTT. This encodes CASSTRQESSSNTIYF.

The chain couples TRBV11-1 to TRBJ2-5; D is ambiguous. Trimming took off 5 bases at V and 2 bases at J, with 9 bases between the two ends. From germline, CDR1 is SGHAT and CDR2 FQDESV (reference sequence). The CDR3 extends over 13 amino acids. The CDR3 protein is CASSLEQQETQYF. For the CDR3, the DNA is TGTGCCAGCAGCCTAGAACAGCAAGAGACCCAGTACTTC.

The V call is TRBV7-8, the J call TRBJ2-1, with a tentative D call TRBD2 (6 bases). Germline V gene data show CDR1 as SGHVS and CDR2 as FQNEAQ. The CDR3 is 14 amino acids. V was pared by 8 bases and J by 4 bases, with 15 bases between. CDR3 sequence reads: CASGLRDGYNEQFF. As DNA, the CDR3 is TGTGCCAGCGGACTACGGGACGGATACAATGAGCAGTTCTTC.

This clone was seen a handful of times. This specimen includes other DNA sequences encoding the same CDR3. This chain links TRBV15 with TRBJ1-5; D might be TRBD1 (5 bases). This CDR3 contains 15 residues. V was pared by 0 bases and J by 3 bases, with 9 bases between. Germline values: CDR1 LNHNV, CDR2 YYDKDF (reference sequence). In DNA form, the CDR3 reads TGTGCCACCAGCAGAGATAAGGGGTACAATCAGCCCCAGCATTTT. Translating it yields CATSRDKGYNQPQHF. The variable domain in full, completed from reference TRBV15 and TRBJ1-5, reads DAMVIQNPRYQVTQFGKPVTLSCSQTLNHNVMYWYQQKSSQAPKLLFHYYDKDFNNEADTPDNFQSRRPNTSFCFLDIRSPGLGDTAMYLCATSRDKGYNQPQHFGDGTRLSIL.

The chain links TRBV2 to TRBJ2-1; TRBD1 is a possible D gene (6 bases). V lost 3 bases and J lost 0, with 9 bases in between. The CDR3 is made up of 15 amino acids. Germline CDR1 is SNHLY and CDR2 is FYNNEI. The chain's CDR3 is CASSEDRSSYNEQFF. CDR3 bases: TGTGCCAGCAGTGAGGACAGAAGCTCCTACAATGAGCAGTTCTTC.

The chain couples TRBV7-9 to TRBJ1-2; D unclear. This CDR3 comprises 13 residues. Germline CDR1 reads SEHNR; CDR2 reads FQNEAQ (reference sequence). The V end lost 5 bases, the J end lost 3 bases, and 10 bases lay between the germline ends. The CDR3 DNA follows: TGTGCCAGCAGCCCCGGGCGGTACTATGGCTACACCTTC. Encoded protein: CASSPGRYYGYTF.

V gene TRBV18 combines with J gene TRBJ2-1; TRBD1 matches 7 bases. The CDR3 is made up of 17 amino acids. CDR1 is KGHSH, CDR2 LQKENI, per germline. V lost 3 bases to trimming and J lost 5 bases; unmatched junction nucleotides: 13. CDR3 residues: CASSPLARGMEDNEQFF. In nucleotides, the CDR3 is TGTGCCAGCTCACCGTTGGCCAGGGGGATGGAGGACAATGAGCAGTTCTTC.

This clone has just a few counts. The CDR3 coding sequence is TGTGCCAGCAAACTAGCGGGGCTCACAGATACGCAGTATTTT. Its protein product is CASKLAGLTDTQYF. The chain uses TRBV7-2 and TRBJ2-3; 10 nucleotides line up with TRBD2. This CDR3 contains 14 residues. J lost 2 bases, V lost 7 bases, and 3 bases had no gene match. Germline V CDR1 and CDR2: SGHTA, FQGNSA.

The J gene is TRBJ1-3, the V gene TRBV28, with a tentative D call TRBD1 (5 bases). The CDR3 is made up of 15 amino acids. Germline V gene lookup returns CDR1 MDHEN and CDR2 SYDVKM. Trimming took 6 bases from V and 2 from J, leaving 14 bases between them. The CDR3: CASSPRGGTGNTIYF. CDR3 DNA: TGTGCCAGCAGCCCCCGGGGGGGGACTGGAAACACCATATATTTT.

The gene calls are TRBV14 and TRBJ1-6, with D unclear. The length of the CDR3 is 15 residues. V lost 5 bases to trimming and J lost 10 bases, with 18 bases between them. Germline CDR1 is SGHDN and CDR2 is FVKESK. The CDR3 bases are TGTGCCAGCAGCTTCAGTGACATGTCGCTCTCACCCCTCCACTTT. It encodes CASSFSDMSLSPLHF.

This chain connects TRBV7-2 to TRBJ2-5; D gene unclear. From germline, CDR1 is SGHTA and CDR2 FQGNSA. Trimming removed 2 bases at V and 7 bases at J, with 17 bases between. There are 15 residues in the CDR3. CDR3 protein: CASSLFLAASGTQYF. CDR3 bases: TGTGCCAGCAGCTTATTTCTTGCGGCGAGTGGGACCCAGTACTTC.

The chain is built from TRBV5-8 and TRBJ1-5; D ambiguous. V was cut by 3 bases and J by 5 bases, with 12 bases left in between. The CDR3 sequence is 14 residues long. Germline assignment: CDR1 SGHTS and CDR2 YDEGEE. The CDR3 region is CASSSTSRHQPQHF. The CDR3 DNA sequence: TGTGCCAGCAGCTCGACCAGCAGGCATCAGCCCCAGCATTTT.